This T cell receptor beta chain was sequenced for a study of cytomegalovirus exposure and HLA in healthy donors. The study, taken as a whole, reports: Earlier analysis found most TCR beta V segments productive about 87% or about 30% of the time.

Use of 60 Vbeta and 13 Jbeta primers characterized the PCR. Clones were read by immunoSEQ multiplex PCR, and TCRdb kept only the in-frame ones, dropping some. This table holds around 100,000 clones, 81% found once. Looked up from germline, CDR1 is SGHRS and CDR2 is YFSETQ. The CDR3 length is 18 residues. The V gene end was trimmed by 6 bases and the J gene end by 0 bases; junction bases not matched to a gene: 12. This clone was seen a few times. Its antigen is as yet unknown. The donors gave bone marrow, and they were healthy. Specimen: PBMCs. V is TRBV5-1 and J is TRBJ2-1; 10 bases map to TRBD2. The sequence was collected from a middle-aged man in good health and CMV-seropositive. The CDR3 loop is CASTRTQLAGGSYNEQFF. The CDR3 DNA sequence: TGCGCCAGCACAAGGACCCAATTAGCGGGAGGCTCCTACAATGAGCAGTTCTTC. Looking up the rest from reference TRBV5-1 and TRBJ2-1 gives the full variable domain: KAGVTQTPRYLIKTRGQQVTLSCSPISGHRSVSWYQQTPGQGLQFLFEYFSETQRNKGNFPGRFSGRQFSNSRSEMNVSTLELGDSALYLCASTRTQLAGGSYNEQFFGPGTRLTVL.